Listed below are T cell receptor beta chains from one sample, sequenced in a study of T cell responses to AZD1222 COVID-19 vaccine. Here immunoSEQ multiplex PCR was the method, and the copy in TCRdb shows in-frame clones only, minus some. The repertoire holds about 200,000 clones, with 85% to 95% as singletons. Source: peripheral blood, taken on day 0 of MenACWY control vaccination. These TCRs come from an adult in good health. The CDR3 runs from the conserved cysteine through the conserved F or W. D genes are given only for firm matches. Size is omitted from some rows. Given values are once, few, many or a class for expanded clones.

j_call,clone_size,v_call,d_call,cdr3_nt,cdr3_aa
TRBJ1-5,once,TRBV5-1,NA,TGCGCCAGCAGCCCCGCACCGTATAGCAATCAGCCCCAGCATTTT,CASSPAPYSNQPQHF
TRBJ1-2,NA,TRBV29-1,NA,TGCAGCGTTGGGGGGGGATCTGGCTACACCTTC,CSVGGGSGYTF
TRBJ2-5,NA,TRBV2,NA,TGTGCCAGCAGTGAAGACGCAGGGTTAGAGACCCAGTACTTC,CASSEDAGLETQYF
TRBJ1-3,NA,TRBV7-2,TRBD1,TGTGCCAGCAGCTTTACAGGGGTGAACACCATATATTTT,CASSFTGVNTIYF
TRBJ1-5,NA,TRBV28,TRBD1,TGTGCCAGCAAACTAGGGACAGGGGGCCTTGGAATTCAGCCCCAGCATTTT,CASKLGTGGLGIQPQHF
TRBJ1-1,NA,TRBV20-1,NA,TGCAGTGCTTTAGACGGGGGGGAAGCTTTCTTT,CSALDGGEAFF
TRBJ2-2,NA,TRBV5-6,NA,TGTGCCAGCAGCTCGGGACTCAGGGTATTGAACACCGGGGAGCTGTTTTTT,CASSSGLRVLNTGELFF
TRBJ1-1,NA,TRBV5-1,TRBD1,TGCGCCAGCAGCTTGGGTCCGGACAGGGGGCAAGCTTTCTTT,CASSLGPDRGQAFF
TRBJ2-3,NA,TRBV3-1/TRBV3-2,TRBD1,TGTGCCAGCAGCCGCGGGACAGGCCCCAGCACAGATACGCAGTATTTT,CASSRGTGPSTDTQYF
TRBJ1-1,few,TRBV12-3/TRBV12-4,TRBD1,TGTGCCAGCATTGGACAGGCGAACACTGAAGCTTTCTTT,CASIGQANTEAFF
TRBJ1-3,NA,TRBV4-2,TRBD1,TGTGCCAGCAGCACCCCGGGACAGGGTCTAGACACCATATATTTT,CASSTPGQGLDTIYF
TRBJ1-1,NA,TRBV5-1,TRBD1,TGCGCCAGCAGCTTGTTTGTGGGGACAGGGACTGAAGCTTTCTTT,CASSLFVGTGTEAFF
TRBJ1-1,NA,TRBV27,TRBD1,TGTGCCATCACACAGGGGTCCCCCCCCGCTGAAGCTTTCTTT,CAITQGSPPAEAFF